The entry below describes one TCR beta chain. Its specificity is not known. This sample is part of a study of T cells expressing NK-cell markers. CDR3 size: 16 residues. 5'RACE template switching with UMIs generated TCR beta cDNA. TCRdb reprocessed the 5' RACE reads; each CDR3 protein has one entry and no DNA is given. The repertoire shows hundreds of thousands of distinct CDR3 sequences; the top ten hold 4% to 6.5%. Regarding the study as a whole: A few donors' CD3+CD56-NKG2C+ cells were dominated by the same clonotypes.

The material sequenced was blood T cells: a sorted CD56 or NKG2C T cell subset, CD4+ or CD8+ T cells, or bulk PBMC T cells (not recorded which). The origin of this receptor is a man aged 18-69 years in good health. J is TRBJ2-2 and V is TRBV21-1; the D call from TCRdb, TRBD1, cannot be confirmed without DNA. TRBV21-1 is assigned pseudogene status. The CDR3 here is CASRNNLPGPGGELFF.